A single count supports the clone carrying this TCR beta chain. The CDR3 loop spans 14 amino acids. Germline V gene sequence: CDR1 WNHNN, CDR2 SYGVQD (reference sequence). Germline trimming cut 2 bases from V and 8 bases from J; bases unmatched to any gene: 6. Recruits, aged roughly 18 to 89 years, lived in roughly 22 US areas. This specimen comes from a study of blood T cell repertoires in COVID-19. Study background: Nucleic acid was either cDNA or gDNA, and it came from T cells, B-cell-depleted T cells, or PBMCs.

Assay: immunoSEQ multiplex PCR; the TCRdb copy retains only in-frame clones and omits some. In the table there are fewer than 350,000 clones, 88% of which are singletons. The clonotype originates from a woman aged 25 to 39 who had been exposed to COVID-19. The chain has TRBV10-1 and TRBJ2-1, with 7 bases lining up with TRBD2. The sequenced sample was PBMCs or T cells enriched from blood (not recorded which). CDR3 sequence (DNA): TGCGCCAGCAGTGAGGGGGACTACTGGCATGAGCAGTTCTTC. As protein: CASSEGDYWHEQFF.